This TCR beta chain derives from a study of beta chain features in type 1 diabetes. The length of the CDR3 is 15 residues. The germline V gene has CDR1 SGHNT and CDR2 YYREEE (reference sequence). V shed 3 bases, J shed 0 bases, and the junction held 3 bases outside the gene matches. This clone has a handful of counts. Expressed TCRB transcripts were sequenced, since all the RNA that had been isolated was reverse transcribed. Data came from immunoSEQ multiplex PCR; TCRdb stores just in-frame clones and leaves some out. The table has 450,000 to 550,000 clones, around 28% seen once. Sequencing was performed on naive CD4+ T cells from blood. The sequence came from a man younger than 35 in good health. The V call is TRBV5-4, the J call TRBJ2-1, with 7 bases that match TRBD1. CDR3 bases: TGTGCCAGCAGCTGGGACAGAGGCTCCTACAATGAGCAGTTCTTC. Translation: CASSWDRGSYNEQFF.